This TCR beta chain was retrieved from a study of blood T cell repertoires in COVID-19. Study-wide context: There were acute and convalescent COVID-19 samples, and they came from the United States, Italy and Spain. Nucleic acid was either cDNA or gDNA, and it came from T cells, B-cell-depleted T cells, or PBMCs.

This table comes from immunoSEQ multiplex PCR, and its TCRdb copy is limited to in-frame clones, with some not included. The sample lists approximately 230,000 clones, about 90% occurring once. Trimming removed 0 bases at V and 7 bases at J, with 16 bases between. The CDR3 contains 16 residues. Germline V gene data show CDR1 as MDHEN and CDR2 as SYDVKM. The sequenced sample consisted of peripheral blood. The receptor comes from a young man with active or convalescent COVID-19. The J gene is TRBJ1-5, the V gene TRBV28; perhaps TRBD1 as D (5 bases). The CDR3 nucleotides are TGTGCCAGCAGTTTATGGGGCAGGGTGGAGGGACAGCCCCAGCATTTT. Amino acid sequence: CASSLWGRVEGQPQHF.